This TCR beta chain was retrieved from a study of blood T cell repertoires in COVID-19 (dated by TCRdb to about 2020). Some background on the complete study: Samples covering the acute and convalescent phases of COVID-19 were provided by collaborators in the United States, Italy and Spain. The prospective study material was composed of cDNA or gDNA derived from T cells, B-cell-depleted T cells, or PBMCs. The dataset comprised deeply sampled blood TCRbeta repertoires from subjects exposed to, actively infected with, or recovered from COVID-19. The repertoires were made available in a free public database intended to serve as a resource for research on the immune response to SARS-CoV-2. The samples were drawn from two sources: the first 160 participants of the ongoing ImmuneRACE study, and 1,254 subjects contributed by 6 global collaborators. The sample metadata nearly always contained a de-identified subject ID, COVID-19 status, age in years and sex. Where available, HLA class I and class II types were obtained from metadata supplied by the sample provider rather than from assay-based typing. Overall study outcomes, separate from this receptor: Clinical and demographic metadata were provided uncurated, with the amount varying by source and participant.

The immunoSEQ Assay, a bias-controlled multiplex PCR, was used to amplify TCRbeta CDR3 regions from genomic DNA. Per the authors' processing: The number of nucleated cells in each sample was estimated from the amplification of reference gene primers within the assay. Sequence reads were collapsed and filtered to measure the absolute abundance of every unique TCRbeta CDR3 rearrangement. For each sample, productive Simpson clonality was calculated as the square root of Simpson's diversity index over productive rearrangements. Held by TCRdb, this immuneACCESS table contains in-frame sequences only and omits some clones. Under half of the omission traces to an unresolved V gene where checked; the cause of the rest is unknown. The V and J calls and clone size were taken over from that table, and D and trimming were inferred from the DNA. Counted in this sample were approximately 140,000 clones; 80% to 90% of them appeared once. The top ten hold roughly 3.3% of the sample.

Whole blood was collected in K2EDTA tubes by collaborating institutions according to the institutions' own protocols. For TCRbeta analysis, collaborator samples were shipped as frozen whole blood, as isolated PBMCs, or as DNA extracted from either sample type. Turning to this clone: Its antigen remains undetermined. Base-call qualities are not available, and no considerably larger clone is one nucleotide away.

V gives up 3 bases and J gives up 5 bases, and the segment between their germline ends measures 16 bases. CDR1 and CDR2, looked up from the germline V gene, are SGHTA and FQGNSA. The CDR3 holds 16 amino acids from the cysteine to the phenylalanine. The DNA shown is the 48-base CDR3, in frame from base 1. This clonotype was sampled from a man in his 70s with acute or convalescent COVID-19. Material for sequencing was peripheral blood. The chain uses TRBV7-2 and TRBJ1-4, with TRBD1 perhaps the D gene, on 5 matching bases. The DNA is TGTGCCAGCAGCTTGGGGACTCGCGGATTAAATGAAAAACTGTTTTTT. Its translation is CASSLGTRGLNEKLFF.